This T cell receptor beta chain was recovered during a study of cytomegalovirus exposure and HLA in healthy donors. Study results and caveats: In the analysis, some V segments, TRBV6-2 and TRBV6-3 included, were excluded as indistinguishable. HLA alleles were associated with some 16,000 TCR beta sequences in a later analysis at 0.05 false discovery rate. According to a later analysis, most TCR beta chains associated with CMV appeared HLA-restricted. 164 TCR beta chains were listed as cytomegalovirus-associated.

Trimming pared 7 bases from V and 0 bases from J, leaving 10 bases between. In germline, CDR1 is MNHEY, CDR2 SVGAGI. This CDR3 is 14 amino acids long. The study ran its PCR with 60 Vbeta and 13 Jbeta primers. Assay used: immunoSEQ multiplex PCR; TCRdb lists only in-frame clones, some missing. Altogether a few hundred thousand clones are present, about 75% being singletons, with the ten largest covering around 1.8%. To note about this clone: Its antigen remains unidentified.

Material for sequencing was PBMCs. This chain joins TRBV6-5 and TRBJ1-5, with a possible D match to TRBD1 (5 bases). This TCR was recovered from a man aged 18 to 30 in good health and CMV-seronegative. For the CDR3, the DNA is TGTGCCAGCAACCCGGGGGGTAGCAATCAGCCCCAGCATTTT. It specifies CASNPGGSNQPQHF.